This entry concerns a single T cell receptor beta chain. As yet, its antigen is unknown. These data are taken from a study of T cell repertoires in cytomegalovirus infection. The CDR3 loop spans 15 amino acids. V lost 2 bases and J 8 bases, leaving 18 bases between the germline ends. Germline CDR1 KGHSH, CDR2 LQKENI. In TCRdb, the reads were re-called with MiXCR into one record per CDR3 protein. The sample contains about half a million distinct CDR3 sequences, 40% to 50% of which appear only once. Sample: cultured PBMCs, taken from culture after CMV antigen stimulation. V usage is TRBV18 and J usage is TRBJ1-2; D is unclear. This TCR was recovered from a human donor in good health (CMV status not recorded). Some clones in this sample may be carry-over from other donors' samples. This chain's CDR3 is CASSPSPRTVGGYTF. CDR3 nucleotides: TGTGCCAGCTCACCAAGTCCCCGGACGGTGGGAGGCTACACCTTC.